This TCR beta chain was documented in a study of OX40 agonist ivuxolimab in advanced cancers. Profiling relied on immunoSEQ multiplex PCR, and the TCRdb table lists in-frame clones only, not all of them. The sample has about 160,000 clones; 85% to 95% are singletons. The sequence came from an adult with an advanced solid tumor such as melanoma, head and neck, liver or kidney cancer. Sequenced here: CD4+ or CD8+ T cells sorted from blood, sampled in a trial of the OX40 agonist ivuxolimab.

CDR3 amino acids: CASSSRTGRATEAFF. The CDR3 nucleotides read TGTGCCAGCAGCTCCCGGACAGGGAGGGCCACTGAAGCTTTCTTT. The chain carries TRBV7-2 and TRBJ1-1; TRBD1 agrees at 8 bases. Germline V lookup: CDR1 SGHTA, CDR2 FQGNSA. J was trimmed by 4 bases and V by 4 bases; bases with no gene match: 8. The CDR3 runs to 15 residues.